This T cell receptor beta chain was captured in a study of cytomegalovirus exposure and HLA in healthy donors. Study findings and constraints: In all likelihood, a cluster of highly shared sequence variants was a sequencing artifact. In a later analysis, V- and J-gene trimming of beta chains associated with a DCLRE1C missense variant, replicated independently.

The germline V and J ends were trimmed by 2 bases and 4 bases, with 11 bases remaining between them. The CDR3 covers 15 residues. Germline-derived CDR1 and CDR2 are MNHEY and SMNVEV (reference sequence). Worth noting for this clone: As yet, its antigen is unknown.

Primers: 60 Vbeta forward and 13 Jbeta reverse. Only in-frame clones appear in the TCRdb table, and some are missing; sequencing was by immunoSEQ multiplex PCR. The sample lists 95,000 to 150,000 clones; 77% were seen once. This TCR derives from a human donor in good health. The gene calls are TRBV27 and TRBJ1-4; no reliable D call. The sequenced sample was PBMCs. The CDR3 sequence: CASSLRGLLNEKLFF. The DNA of the CDR3 is TGTGCCAGCAGTTTACGCGGGCTTCTTAATGAAAAACTGTTTTTT.